This entry is about one T cell receptor (beta chain). There are a few counts of this clone. The target of this receptor is not known. It has no much larger one-base neighbor in the sample; base qualities were not kept. TCRbeta CDR3 regions were sequenced with the immunoSEQ Assay. After extraction, genomic DNA underwent amplification by bias-controlled multiplex PCR, followed by high-throughput sequencing. As for how the authors treated the data: To quantify the absolute abundance of every unique TCRbeta CDR3 region, sequences were collapsed and filtered. T cell fraction was estimated by normalizing TCRbeta template counts to usable DNA, which was measured by amplifying reference genes present in all nucleated cells. Repertoire TCRs were annotated as SARS-CoV-2-specific by exact matching of V gene, CDR3 amino acid sequence and J gene to a known reactive TCR set. The reference SARS-CoV-2 TCR set came from MIRA and was filtered for enrichment in COVID-19-positive ImmuneCODE repertoires, removing public or cross-reactive TCRs. Using the MIRA antigens, annotated TCRs were further analysed by specific ORF or by position within an ORF. Depth was the summed frequency of annotated unique rearrangements, while breadth was defined as annotated unique rearrangements over total unique productive rearrangements. TCR breadth was compared between groups using two-sided Wilcoxon rank-sum tests. TCRdb retrieved this table from immuneACCESS and kept in-frame rearrangements only. Not all clones are present; in checked studies, unresolved V genes account for under half, and no reason is known for the remainder. The DNA gave D and trimming, while V, J and clone size come from that table. The sample yields 350,000 to 400,000 clones; approximately 86% were counted once. The ten largest make up roughly 3.5% of the sample.

Per the publication, the treatment or condition label means: 19 received Ad26.COV2.S at low or high dose, single or two shots; about five received placebo; per-sample allocation not given. For vaccine and placebo recipients, the sequenced repertoires came from samples collected on day 63 after the first injection. Between 29 July and 7 August 2020, Cohort 1b enrolled 25 adults aged 18-55 years at one site in Boston, USA. As a vaccine, Ad26.COV2.S was a replication-incompetent adenovirus type 26 vector that expressed a prefusion-stabilized SARS-CoV-2 spike protein derived from the original Wuhan strain. The data stem from a study of Ad26.COV2.S vaccination and SARS-CoV-2 variants (dated by TCRdb to 2020 to 2022). About the investigation overall: Vaccine-arm donors were drawn from COV1001, a multicentre, randomized, double-blind, placebo-controlled phase I-IIa trial of Ad26.COV2.S in healthy adults. Throughout the experiments and outcome assessment, investigators stayed blinded to trial group allocation. Sequencing of the TCRbeta repertoire served to evaluate the specificity and breadth of SARS-CoV-2-reactive T cell receptors following Ad26.COV2.S vaccination. The TCR-sequenced set comprised about 32 samples: about 19 Ad26.COV2.S vaccine recipients, 5 placebo recipients and 8 SARS-CoV-2 convalescent individuals. Ad26.COV2.S was given intramuscularly at 5x10^10 or 1x10^11 viral particles, as a single shot or as two shots 56 days apart. Trial participants were randomized into five groups of five: low-dose or high-dose Ad26.COV2.S given once or twice, or placebo on both occasions. On the study overall, not on this receptor specifically: The study lacked the statistical power to compare responses across vaccine doses or regimens. Non-spike TCR breadth was comparable between vaccine and placebo recipients, consistent with the vaccine containing only spike. Ad26.COV2.S recipients had higher spike-specific TCR breadth than placebo recipients (P = 0.0014). After vaccination, substantial breadth of spike-specific CD8+ and CD4+ T cell responses was reported. The authors noted that total T cell responses may have been underestimated by the TCR breadth and depth analyses.

V is shortened by 4 bases, J by 5 bases, and the region joining them spans 12 bases. CDR1 and CDR2 were assigned from the germline V gene as SGHTS and YDEGEE. Inclusive of the bounding cysteine and phenylalanine, the CDR3 is 14 residues long. CDR3 DNA only is kept here, 42 bases in frame from base 1. This sequence was found in a person aged 18 to 59 who received the Ad26.COV2.S COVID-19 vaccine or a placebo. The sample here was peripheral blood, taken in a trial of Ad26.COV2.S vaccine versus placebo. The rearranged segments are TRBV5-8 and TRBJ2-2; a tentative D match to TRBD2 spans 7 bases. Here is the DNA: TGTGCCAGCAGCCTCAGGGGAGGGACCGGGGAGCTGTTTTTT. Its protein is CASSLRGGTGELFF.